There are many counts of the clone carrying this TCR beta chain. CDR3 length: 13 residues. Trimming left V 4 bases short and J 9 bases short, with 12 bases between. Germline V CDR1 and CDR2: SEHNR, FQNEAQ (reference sequence). This specimen comes from a study of T cells in Graves' hyperthyroidism and ophthalmopathy. Regions amplified from RNA transcripts were the TCR beta CDR3 regions. Initially, a first-round RT-PCR of the TCR CDR3 employed the HTBI primer set. TCRdb reanalysed the multiplex PCR reads using MiXCR and keeps one entry per CDR3 protein. Of about 260,000 distinct CDR3 sequences listed, less than 30% are singletons. In patients aged 18 to 65, hyperthyroidism was newly diagnosed, with duration under 2 months. Patients showing uncontrolled infection, other autoimmune disease, pregnancy or lactation were ineligible. Together with thyroid ultrasound, orbital computed tomography, serum thyroxine and TRAb, clinical symptoms were used for diagnoses. The authors obtained PBMCs from around 10 ml of fresh peripheral blood.

V is TRBV7-9 and J is TRBJ2-2, with D tentatively TRBD2 (6 bases). The TCR originated in a man aged 35 to 55 with Graves' hyperthyroidism that later progressed to Graves' ophthalmopathy. Sequences were obtained from blood. CDR3 bases: TGTGCCAGCAGCTCGGGCCGGGAGAGGGAGCTGTTTTTT. It codes for CASSSGRERELFF.